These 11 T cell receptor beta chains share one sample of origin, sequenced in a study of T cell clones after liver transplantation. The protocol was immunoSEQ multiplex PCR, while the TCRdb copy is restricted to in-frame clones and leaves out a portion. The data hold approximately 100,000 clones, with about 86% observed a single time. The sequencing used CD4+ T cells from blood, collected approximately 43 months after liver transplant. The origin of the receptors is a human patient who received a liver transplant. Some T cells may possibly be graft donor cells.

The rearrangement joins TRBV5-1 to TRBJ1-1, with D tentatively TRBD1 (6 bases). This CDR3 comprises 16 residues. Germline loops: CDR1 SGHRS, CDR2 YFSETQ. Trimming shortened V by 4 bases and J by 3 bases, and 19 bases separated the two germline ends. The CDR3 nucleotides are TGCGCCAGCAGCCCCTTCACGGGGGGGCTGGACACTGAAGCTTTCTTT. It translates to CASSPFTGGLDTEAFF. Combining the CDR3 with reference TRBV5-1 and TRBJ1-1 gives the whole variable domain KAGVTQTPRYLIKTRGQQVTLSCSPISGHRSVSWYQQTPGQGLQFLFEYFSETQRNKGNFPGRFSGRQFSNSRSEMNVSTLELGDSALYLCASSPFTGGLDTEAFFGQGTRLTVV.

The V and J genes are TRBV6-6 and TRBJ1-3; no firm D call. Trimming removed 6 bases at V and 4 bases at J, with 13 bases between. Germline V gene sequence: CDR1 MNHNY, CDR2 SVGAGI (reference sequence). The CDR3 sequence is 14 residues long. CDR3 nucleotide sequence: TGTGCCAGCAGCCTCGTAATGGGAGGAAACACCATATATTTT. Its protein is CASSLVMGGNTIYF.

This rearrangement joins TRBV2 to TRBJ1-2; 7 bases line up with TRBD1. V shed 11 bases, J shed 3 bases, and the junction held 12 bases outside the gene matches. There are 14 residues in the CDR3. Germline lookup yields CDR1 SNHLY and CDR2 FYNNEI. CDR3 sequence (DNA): TGTGCCGGGGCCCGAGGAGGGGGCTACTATGGCTACACCTTC. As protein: CAGARGGGYYGYTF.

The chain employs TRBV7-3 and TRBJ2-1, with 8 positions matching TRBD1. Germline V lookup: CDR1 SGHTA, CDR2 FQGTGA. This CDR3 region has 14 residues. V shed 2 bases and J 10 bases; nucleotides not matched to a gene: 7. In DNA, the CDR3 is TGTGCCAGCAGCTTAGGCAGGGGGCGAGGGGAGCAGTTCTTC. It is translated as CASSLGRGRGEQFF.

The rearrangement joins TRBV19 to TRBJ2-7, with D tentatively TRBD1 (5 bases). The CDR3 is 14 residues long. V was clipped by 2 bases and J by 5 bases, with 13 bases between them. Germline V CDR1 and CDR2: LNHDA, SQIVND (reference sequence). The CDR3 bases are TGTGCCAGTAGTATACAGGGTCCACAGGACGAGCAGTACTTC. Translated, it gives CASSIQGPQDEQYF.

CDR3 loop: CASRPGTAQETQYF. CDR3 DNA: TGTGCCAGCAGACCCGGGACAGCCCAAGAGACCCAGTACTTC. The chain combines TRBV7-8 with TRBJ2-5, with 7 positions matching TRBD1. Trimming cost V 6 bases and J 1 base; bases outside gene matches: 5. Germline lookup yields CDR1 SGHVS and CDR2 FQNEAQ. The CDR3 loop spans 14 amino acids.

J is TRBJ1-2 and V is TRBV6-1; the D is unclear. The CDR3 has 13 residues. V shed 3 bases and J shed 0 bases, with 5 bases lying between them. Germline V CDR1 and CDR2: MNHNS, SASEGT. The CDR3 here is CASSDTSNYGYTF. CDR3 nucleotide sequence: TGTGCCAGCAGTGACACCTCTAACTATGGCTACACCTTC.

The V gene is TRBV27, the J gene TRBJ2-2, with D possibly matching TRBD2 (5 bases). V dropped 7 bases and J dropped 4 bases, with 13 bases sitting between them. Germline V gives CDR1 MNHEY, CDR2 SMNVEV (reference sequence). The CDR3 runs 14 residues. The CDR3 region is CASKRSSLTGELFF. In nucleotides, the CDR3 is TGTGCCAGCAAACGTTCTAGCCTCACCGGGGAGCTGTTTTTT.

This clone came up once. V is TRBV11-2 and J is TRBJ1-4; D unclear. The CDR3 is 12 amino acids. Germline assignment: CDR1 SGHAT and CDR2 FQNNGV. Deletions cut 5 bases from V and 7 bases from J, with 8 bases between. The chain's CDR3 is CASSLPGEKLFF. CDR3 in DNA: TGTGCCAGCAGCCTCCCCGGTGAAAAACTGTTTTTT.

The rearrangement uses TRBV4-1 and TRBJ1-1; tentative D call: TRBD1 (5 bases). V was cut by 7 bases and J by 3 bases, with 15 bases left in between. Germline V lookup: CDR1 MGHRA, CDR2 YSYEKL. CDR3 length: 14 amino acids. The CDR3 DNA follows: TGCGCCAGCACCGGTAGGGGAATGGACACTGAAGCTTTCTTT. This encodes CASTGRGMDTEAFF.

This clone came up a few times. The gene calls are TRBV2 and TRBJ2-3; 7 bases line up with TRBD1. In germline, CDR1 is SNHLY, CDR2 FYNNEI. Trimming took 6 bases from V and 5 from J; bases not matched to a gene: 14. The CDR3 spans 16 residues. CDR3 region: CASSAVGTARGDTQYF. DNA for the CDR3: TGTGCCAGCAGCGCGGTAGGGACAGCAAGGGGAGATACGCAGTATTTT.